One and the same sample provided the 32 T cell receptor beta chains below, sequenced in a study of T cell responses to AZD1222 COVID-19 vaccine. TCRdb keeps only in-frame clones here, not all; method: immunoSEQ multiplex PCR. The data hold 120,000 or so clones, with 80% to 90% observed a single time. The sequences come from peripheral blood, collected on day 0 of AZD1222 vaccination. Every receptor here comes from an adult in good health.

The chain joins TRBV30 to TRBJ2-7, with 8 bases lining up with TRBD1. The CDR3 extends over 14 amino acids. Trimming cost V 5 bases and J 4 bases; bases outside gene matches: 10. Germline lookup yields CDR1 GTSNPN and CDR2 SVGIG (reference sequence). The CDR3 DNA sequence: TGTGCCTGGTGGGGGGCAGGGGGCTCGTACGAGCAGTACTTC. Translated: CAWWGAGGSYEQYF.

This clone was observed a handful of times. This chain connects TRBV2 to TRBJ1-1, with D unclear. Per germline, CDR1 SNHLY and CDR2 FYNNEI. Trimming removed 11 bases at V and 3 bases at J, with 22 bases between. The CDR3 sequence is 15 residues long. CDR3 in amino acids: CAPPKRAGPDTEAFF. In DNA, the CDR3 is TGTGCCCCCCCCAAAAGGGCCGGGCCCGACACTGAAGCTTTCTTT.

The rearrangement joins TRBV5-1 to TRBJ1-2; a possible D gene is TRBD1 (5 bases). The V end lost 2 bases, the J end lost 4 bases, and 15 bases lay between the germline ends. Germline V gene data show CDR1 as SGHRS and CDR2 as YFSETQ. The CDR3 is 15 amino acids. CDR3 residues: CASSLGHRDVYGYTF. The CDR3 bases are TGCGCCAGCAGCTTAGGACACCGGGATGTCTATGGCTACACCTTC.

The chain links TRBV30 to TRBJ2-4; the D call may be TRBD1 or TRBD2 (6 bases each). V was pared by 5 bases and J by 2 bases, with 16 bases between. CDR3 length: 15 residues. CDR1 and CDR2 from the germline V gene are GTSNPN and SVGIG (reference sequence). As DNA, the CDR3 is TGTGCCTGGGCTCGGGGGCGGATAACCAAAAACATTCAGTACTTC. Encoded protein: CAWARGRITKNIQYF. The whole variable domain, filled in from reference TRBV30 and TRBJ2-4, reads SQTIHQWPATLVQPVGSPLSLECTVEGTSNPNLYWYRQAAGRGLQLLFYSVGIGQISSEVPQNLSASRPQDRQFILSSKKLLLSDSGFYLCAWARGRITKNIQYFGAGTRLSVL.

This clone was seen more than once but under ten times. This sequence joins TRBV6-4 and TRBJ2-1; D is unclear. The CDR3 sequence is 13 residues long. The V gene lost 3 bases and the J gene lost 5 bases, with 8 bases spanning the gap. Germline V gene sequence: CDR1 MRHNA, CDR2 SNTAGT. Here the CDR3 reads CASSEDLHNEQFF. DNA for the CDR3: TGTGCCAGCAGTGAGGACCTCCACAATGAGCAGTTCTTC.

This clone was seen once. The rearrangement links TRBV28 to TRBJ1-2, with 7 positions matching TRBD1. Germline lookup yields CDR1 MDHEN and CDR2 SYDVKM. J gave up 6 bases and V 6 bases, and 16 bases lay outside the gene matches. The CDR3 runs to 16 residues. The CDR3 loop reads CASSPTDRAPRDGYTF. In DNA, the CDR3 is TGTGCCAGCAGCCCTACCGACAGGGCCCCAAGAGATGGCTACACCTTC.

A remark on this clone: The junction does not match germline at one end; this may be a read error. The genes are TRBV23-1 and TRBJ1-2; the match to TRBD1 covers 8 bases. TRBV23-1 carries the ORF label, with uncertain function. CDR3 length equals 17 residues. CDR3 nucleotides: TGCGCCAGCCGTCACAACCAGGACAGGGCCCCTAACTATGGCTACACCTTC. Protein sequence: CASRHNQDRAPNYGYTF.

Here the CDR3 reads CASSSNGGKPQHF. CDR3 coding DNA: TGTGCCAGCTCATCCAACGGGGGGAAGCCCCAGCATTTT. The chain combines TRBV18 with TRBJ1-5, with a tentative D call TRBD1 (5 bases). Germline loops: CDR1 KGHSH, CDR2 LQKENI. The CDR3 spans 13 residues. V gave up 5 bases and J gave up 8 bases, with 13 bases separating them.

This sequence joins TRBV4-1 and TRBJ2-7, with TRBD2 matching 8 bases. J gave up 4 bases and V 5 bases, and 7 bases lay outside the gene matches. This CDR3 comprises 14 residues. Germline lookup yields CDR1 MGHRA and CDR2 YSYEKL. The CDR3 reads CASSESGSLYEQYF. CDR3 nucleotides: TGCGCCAGCAGCGAGAGCGGGAGTTTGTACGAGCAGTACTTC.

The rearrangement uses TRBV28 and TRBJ2-3; 14 positions agree with TRBD2. The CDR3 loop spans 21 amino acids. Germline CDR1 is MDHEN and CDR2 is SYDVKM. The V gene end was trimmed by 6 bases and the J gene end by 1 base; junction bases not matched to a gene: 18. CDR3 residues: CASRPTPGLAGVQGGTDTQYF. The CDR3 DNA reads as TGTGCCAGCAGACCAACCCCGGGACTAGCGGGGGTCCAGGGAGGCACAGATACGCAGTATTTT.

The chain links TRBV7-2 to TRBJ2-3; D might be TRBD1 (5 bases). CDR1 SGHTA and CDR2 FQGNSA come from the germline V gene. The CDR3 length is 14 residues. The V end lost 2 bases, the J end lost 3 bases, and 9 bases lay between the germline ends. The CDR3 coding sequence is TGTGCCAGCAGCTTATCCTCAGGGACAGATACGCAGTATTTT. As protein: CASSLSSGTDTQYF.

The rearrangement uses TRBV4-3 and TRBJ2-7, with 8 bases aligning to TRBD1. Germline V gene data show CDR1 as LGHNA and CDR2 as YSLEER. The CDR3 consists of 14 residues. V shed 1 base and J 4 bases; nucleotides not matched to a gene: 3. The CDR3 DNA reads as TGCGCCAGCAGCCAAGGGACAGGGCGGTACGAGCAGTACTTC. Translated, it gives CASSQGTGRYEQYF.

The gene calls are TRBV11-2 and TRBJ2-1; TRBD2 matches at 7 bases. Germline-derived CDR1 and CDR2 are SGHAT and FQNNGV. The CDR3 has 15 residues. V shed 4 bases and J 11 bases; nucleotides not matched to a gene: 14. The CDR3 region is CASSSPSGSLYKQFF. The DNA of the CDR3 is TGTGCCAGCAGCTCCCCTAGCGGCTCCCTTTACAAGCAGTTCTTC. Variable domain in full (rest from reference TRBV11-2 and TRBJ2-1): EAGVAQSPRYKIIEKRQSVAFWCNPISGHATLYWYQQILGQGPKLLIQFQNNGVVDDSQLPKDRFSAERLKGVDSTLKIQPAKLEDSAVYLCASSSPSGSLYKQFFGPGTRLTVL.

This chain uses TRBV6-5 with TRBJ2-1; weak D call: TRBD1 (6 bases). This CDR3 is built from 14 residues. From germline, CDR1 is MNHEY and CDR2 SVGAGI. V lost 5 bases and J 3 bases, leaving 11 bases between the germline ends. CDR3 residues: CASSTGTLYNEQFF. The CDR3 coding sequence is TGTGCCAGCAGTACAGGGACCCTCTACAATGAGCAGTTCTTC.

V and J are TRBV7-2 and TRBJ1-1; 7 nucleotides agree with TRBD1. Trimming removed 5 bases from V and 5 bases from J; junction bases left unmatched: 5. The CDR3 runs 13 residues. The V gene's germline CDR1 is SGHTA and CDR2 FQGNSA. This chain's CDR3 is CASSAGTVTEAFF. DNA of the CDR3: TGTGCCAGCAGCGCCGGGACAGTTACTGAAGCTTTCTTT.

The chain couples TRBV15 to TRBJ2-3, with a weak D call TRBD1 (6 bases). Germline V CDR1 and CDR2: LNHNV, YYDKDF (reference sequence). With 6 bases removed from V and 4 bases from J, the gap between germline ends came to 11 bases. The CDR3 length is 13 residues. CDR3 DNA: TGTGCCACCAGAAAAGGGGGTGCAGATACGCAGTATTTT. Protein product: CATRKGGADTQYF. Variable domain in full (rest from reference TRBV15 and TRBJ2-3): DAMVIQNPRYQVTQFGKPVTLSCSQTLNHNVMYWYQQKSSQAPKLLFHYYDKDFNNEADTPDNFQSRRPNTSFCFLDIRSPGLGDTAMYLCATRKGGADTQYFGPGTRLTVL.

This clone was detected a few times. CDR3 loop: CASSPDRNQPQHF. The CDR3 DNA reads TGCGCCAGCAGCCCGGACAGAAATCAGCCCCAGCATTTT. The chain employs TRBV4-3 and TRBJ1-5; a possible D gene is TRBD1 (6 bases). Germline V CDR1 and CDR2: LGHNA, YSLEER. The length of the CDR3 is 13 residues. V dropped 4 bases and J dropped 4 bases, with 8 bases sitting between them.

The V call is TRBV20-1, the J call TRBJ2-7; no clear D gene. The length of the CDR3 is 12 residues. The germline V gene encodes CDR1 DFQATT and CDR2 SNEGSKA (reference sequence). Trimming took 3 bases from V and 2 from J, leaving 8 bases between them. CDR3 amino acids: CSASQRAYEQYF. CDR3 in DNA: TGCAGTGCTAGTCAACGGGCCTACGAGCAGTACTTC.

This clone occurred once. This chain connects TRBV19 to TRBJ1-2; 7 positions match TRBD1. The CDR3 has 14 amino acids. V dropped 4 bases and J dropped 2; count of bases not matched to a gene: 4. Germline assignment: CDR1 LNHDA and CDR2 SQIVND (reference sequence). The CDR3, as DNA: TGTGCCAGTAGTACCCCAGGGGGGAACTATGGCTACACCTTC. This encodes CASSTPGGNYGYTF.

The chain joins TRBV2 to TRBJ2-7; D gene ambiguous. Per the germline V gene, CDR1 is SNHLY and CDR2 is FYNNEI. The CDR3 runs 12 residues. V gave up 5 bases and J gave up 4 bases, with 9 bases separating them. This CDR3 reads CASSLTYYEQYF. CDR3 sequence (DNA): TGTGCCAGCAGTCTGACTTATTACGAGCAGTACTTC.

The CDR3 protein is CASSATSGFTEAFF. Written as DNA, the CDR3 is TGTGCCAGCAGCGCCACGTCAGGATTCACTGAAGCTTTCTTT. This chain uses TRBV2 with TRBJ1-1; D unresolved. The CDR3 has 14 amino acids. Germline-derived CDR1 and CDR2 are SNHLY and FYNNEI. The ends were cut back, 6 bases at V and 4 bases at J, with 15 bases in the middle. Using reference TRBV2 and TRBJ1-1 for the parts outside the CDR3, the full variable domain is EPEVTQTPSHQVTQMGQEVILRCVPISNHLYFYWYRQILGQKVEFLVSFYNNEISEKSEIFDDQFSVERPDGSNFTLKIRSTKLEDSAMYFCASSATSGFTEAFFGQGTRLTVV.

The chain recombines TRBV7-8 with TRBJ1-1, with D unresolved. With 5 bases removed from V and 3 bases from J, the gap between germline ends came to 16 bases. The CDR3 runs to 15 residues. Germline values: CDR1 SGHVS, CDR2 FQNEAQ. The CDR3 DNA is TGTGCCAGCAGCCCCGGACCTGGGGAGTACACTGAAGCTTTCTTT. The encoded protein is CASSPGPGEYTEAFF.

The chain links TRBV5-4 to TRBJ2-1, with TRBD1 as a possible D gene (7 bases). This CDR3 comprises 16 residues. V was shortened by 3 bases and J by 0 bases, with 13 bases between the two germline ends. CDR1 SGHNT and CDR2 YYREEE come from the germline V gene (reference sequence). The CDR3 DNA reads as TGTGCCAGCAGCTCCGCAGGGGGGAGCTCCTACAATGAGCAGTTCTTC. Translation gives CASSSAGGSSYNEQFF.

The V gene is TRBV5-5, the J gene TRBJ2-7, with D unclear. Looked up from germline, CDR1 is SGHKS and CDR2 is YYEKEE (reference sequence). Trimming stripped 4 bases from V and 4 bases from J, with 6 bases between. The CDR3 contains 11 residues. CDR3 sequence: CASSRIYEQYF. Here the CDR3 DNA reads TGTGCCAGCAGCCGAATTTACGAGCAGTACTTC.

By share, this clone counts as medium-sized. This chain links TRBV7-9 with TRBJ2-7; D gene ambiguous. This CDR3 is 12 amino acids long. V lost 5 bases to trimming and J lost 4 bases, with 9 bases between them. CDR1 SEHNR and CDR2 FQNEAQ come from the germline V gene (reference sequence). The CDR3 DNA sequence: TGTGCCAGCAGCCCAGGAGAGTACGAGCAGTACTTC. It codes for CASSPGEYEQYF.

This chain links TRBV30 with TRBJ1-5; 8 nucleotides agree with TRBD1. Germline V gene data show CDR1 as GTSNPN and CDR2 as SVGIG (reference sequence). The trim removed 4 bases at V and 6 bases at J, leaving 8 bases unmatched. The CDR3 covers 14 residues. The CDR3 region has the DNA TGTGCCTGGAATTTAGGACAGGGTGGTCAGCCCCAGCATTTT. The encoded protein is CAWNLGQGGQPQHF.

This sequence joins TRBV7-2 and TRBJ1-5, with D uncertain. Germline V lookup: CDR1 SGHTA, CDR2 FQGNSA. V was trimmed by 0 bases and J by 0 bases, leaving 12 bases between them. This CDR3 is 17 amino acids long. CDR3 in amino acids: CASSLASGFYSNQPQHF. In nucleotides, the CDR3 is TGTGCCAGCAGCTTAGCTTCTGGTTTTTATAGCAATCAGCCCCAGCATTTT. The variable domain in full, with the rest retrieved from reference TRBV7-2 and TRBJ1-5, is GAGVSQSPSNKVTEKGKDVELRCDPISGHTALYWYRQSLGQGLEFLIYFQGNSAPDKSGLPSDRFSAERTGGSVSTLTIQRTQQEDSAVYLCASSLASGFYSNQPQHFGDGTRLSIL.

This sequence joins TRBV27 and TRBJ2-7; TRBD2 matches 8 bases. The CDR3 covers 14 residues. V lost 6 bases, J lost 2 bases, and 6 bases stayed unmatched. Per germline, CDR1 MNHEY and CDR2 SMNVEV (reference sequence). This chain's CDR3 is CASSRGGKTYEQYF. The CDR3 DNA reads TGTGCCAGCAGCCGCGGGGGGAAGACCTACGAGCAGTACTTC.

This chain uses TRBV29-1 with TRBJ1-2; TRBD1 is a possible D gene (5 bases). The CDR3 loop spans 13 amino acids. The germline V gene has CDR1 SQVTM and CDR2 ANQGSEA. V was pared by 7 bases and J by 3 bases, with 15 bases between. CDR3: CSALDRGDYGYTF. The CDR3 DNA is TGCAGCGCCCTAGACCGGGGGGACTATGGCTACACCTTC.

The chain uses TRBV7-9 and TRBJ1-6, with D maybe TRBD1 (5 bases). Trimming shortened V by 1 base and J by 0 bases, and 13 bases separated the two germline ends. The CDR3 spans 18 residues. CDR1 SEHNR and CDR2 FQNEAQ come from the germline V gene (reference sequence). The CDR3 sequence is CASSLGDVWSSYNSPLHF. CDR3 sequence (DNA): TGTGCCAGCAGCTTAGGGGACGTATGGAGCTCCTATAATTCACCCCTCCACTTT.

V usage is TRBV19 and J usage is TRBJ1-3; D may be TRBD1 (5 bases). Trimming stripped 4 bases from V and 2 bases from J, with 15 bases between. The CDR3 length is 16 residues. Germline assignment: CDR1 LNHDA and CDR2 SQIVND (reference sequence). As DNA, the CDR3 is TGTGCCAGTAGTACAAAAGCCCAGGGCGCTGGAAACACCATATATTTT. It yields the protein CASSTKAQGAGNTIYF.

This sequence joins TRBV6-5 and TRBJ1-1; D is uncertain. V gave up 5 bases and J gave up 0 bases, with 13 bases separating them. The germline V gene encodes CDR1 MNHEY and CDR2 SVGAGI. This CDR3 is 15 amino acids long. The CDR3 region is CASSPAWVMNTEAFF. In DNA form, the CDR3 reads TGTGCCAGCAGTCCCGCTTGGGTGATGAACACTGAAGCTTTCTTT.